This T cell receptor beta chain was captured in a study of blood T cell repertoires in COVID-19. Study-level background: Both acute and convalescent COVID-19 samples were obtained from the United States, Italy and Spain. From T cells, B-cell-depleted T cells, or PBMCs came the material, which was cDNA or gDNA.

For recovered donors of Cohort 3, there were two negative PCRs, clearance, or symptom resolution. This clone was counted only a few times. Assay: immunoSEQ multiplex PCR; the TCRdb copy retains only in-frame clones and omits some. The sample has about 160,000 clones, approximately 90% seen once. Germline V gene data show CDR1 as SEHNR and CDR2 as FQNEAQ (reference sequence). The CDR3 contains 14 residues. With 5 bases removed from V and 6 bases from J, the gap between germline ends came to 13 bases. The chain combines TRBV7-9 with TRBJ2-2; D is unclear. The sample taken for sequencing was PBMCs or T cells enriched from blood (not recorded which). The TCR sequence derives from a woman aged 50 to 60 who had recovered from COVID-19. DNA of the CDR3: TGTGCCAGCAGCCCTAACGCTAGATCCGGGGAGCTGTTTTTT. The encoded protein is CASSPNARSGELFF.